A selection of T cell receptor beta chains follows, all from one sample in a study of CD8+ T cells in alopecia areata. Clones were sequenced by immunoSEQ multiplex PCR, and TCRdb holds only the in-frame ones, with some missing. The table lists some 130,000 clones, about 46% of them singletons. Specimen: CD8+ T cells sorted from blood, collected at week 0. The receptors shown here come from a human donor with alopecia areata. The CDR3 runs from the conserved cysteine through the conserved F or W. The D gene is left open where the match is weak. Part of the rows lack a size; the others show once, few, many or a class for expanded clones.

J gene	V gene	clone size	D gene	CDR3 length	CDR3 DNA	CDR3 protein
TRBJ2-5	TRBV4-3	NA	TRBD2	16	TGCGCCAGCAGCCAAGATGCTGGCAGGGAGGGAGAGACCCAGTACTTC	CASSQDAGREGETQYF
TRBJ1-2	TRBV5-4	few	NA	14	TGTGCCAGCAGCTTGGCCGATGGAGCCTATGGCTACACCTTC	CASSLADGAYGYTF
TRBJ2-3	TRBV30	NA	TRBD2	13	TGTGCAGGGACGGGGGGGTTGACAGATACGCAGTATTTT	CAGTGGLTDTQYF
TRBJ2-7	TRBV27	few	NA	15	TGTGCCAGCAGTTTGTCGGACAGCGACTCCTACGAGCAGTACTTC	CASSLSDSDSYEQYF
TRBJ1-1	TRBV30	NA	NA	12	TGTGCCTGGGATCAGGGGAACACTGAAGCTTTCTTT	CAWDQGNTEAFF
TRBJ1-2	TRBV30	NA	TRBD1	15	TGTGCCTGGAGTGGGGTAGGGGGCAGTCACTATGGCTACACCTTC	CAWSGVGGSHYGYTF
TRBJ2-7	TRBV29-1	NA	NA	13	TGCAGCGCCTTAACAGGGATCAATTACGAGCAGTACTTC	CSALTGINYEQYF
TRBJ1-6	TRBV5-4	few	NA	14	TGTGCCAGCAGCTTGGACGACAACAATTCACCCCTCCACTTT	CASSLDDNNSPLHF
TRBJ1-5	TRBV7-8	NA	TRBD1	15	TGTGCCAGCAGCTTAGCGGGACAGGGTTATCAGCCCCAGCATTTT	CASSLAGQGYQPQHF
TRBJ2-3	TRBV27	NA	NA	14	TGTGCCAGCAGTTTCTGGGGCAAGGTGGATACGCAGTATTTT	CASSFWGKVDTQYF
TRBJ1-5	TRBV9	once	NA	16	TGTGCCAGCAGCCTCACGGAGTTGATGAGCAATCAGCCCCAGCATTTT	CASSLTELMSNQPQHF
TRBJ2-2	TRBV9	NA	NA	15	TGTGCCAGCAGCGTTCGAATAGGGGGGACCGGGGAGCTGTTTTTT	CASSVRIGGTGELFF
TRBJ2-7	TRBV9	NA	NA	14	TGTGCCAGCAGCCCCGGGGGTGGATACTACGAGCAGTACTTC	CASSPGGGYYEQYF
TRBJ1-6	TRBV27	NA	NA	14	TGTGCCAGCAGTTTGTCCACAGGGAATTCACCCCTCCACTTT	CASSLSTGNSPLHF
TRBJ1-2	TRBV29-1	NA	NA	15	TGCAGCGTTGAAGATCTTGGGGGTCTCTACTATGGCTACACCTTC	CSVEDLGGLYYGYTF
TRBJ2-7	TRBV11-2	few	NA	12	TGTGCCAGCAGTTTGATTTCCTACGAGCAGTACTTC	CASSLISYEQYF
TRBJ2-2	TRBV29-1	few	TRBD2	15	TGCAGCGTTACCGGGACTAGCGGGGGAAAGGGGGAGCTGTTTTTT	CSVTGTSGGKGELFF
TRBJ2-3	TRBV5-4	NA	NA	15	TGTGCCAGCAGCCCAGACAGAGACCCCACAGATACGCAGTATTTT	CASSPDRDPTDTQYF
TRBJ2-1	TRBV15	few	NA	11	TGTGCCACCAGCAGATTGAGTGAGCAGTTCTTC	CATSRLSEQFF
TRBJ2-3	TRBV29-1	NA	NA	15	TGCAGCGTTCTCCTTCGAGTTCCCCCCACAGATACGCAGTATTTT	CSVLLRVPPTDTQYF
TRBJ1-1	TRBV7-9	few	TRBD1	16	TGTGCCAGCAGCGCCTCTAAGGGACAGGCAAACACTGAAGCTTTCTTT	CASSASKGQANTEAFF
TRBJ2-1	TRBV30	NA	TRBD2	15	TGTGCCTGGACTCAGGCTAGCGGGGGGGTAGGTGAGCAGTTCTTC	CAWTQASGGVGEQFF
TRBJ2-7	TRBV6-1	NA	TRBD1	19	TGTGCCAGCAGTGGTCCGGGACAGGGGGTTGGTAGCGGCTCCTACGAGCAGTACTTC	CASSGPGQGVGSGSYEQYF
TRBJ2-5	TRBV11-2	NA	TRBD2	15	TGTGCCAGCAGCCCCCTGGCGGGGGGGCCAGAGACCCAGTACTTC	CASSPLAGGPETQYF